Given below is one T cell receptor (beta chain) in context. Sequenced by immunoSEQ multiplex PCR; TCRdb stores in-frame clones only, minus some. The sample yields about 190,000 clones, about four fifths seen once. The data stem from a study of blood T cell repertoires in COVID-19. Study-level background: Both acute and convalescent COVID-19 samples were obtained from the United States, Italy and Spain.

Study members were between roughly 18 and 90 years old and lived in about two dozen US regions. Participants' own reports of clinical history determined their cohort assignment. CDR1 and CDR2 from the germline V gene are KGHSH and LQKENI. The germline V and J ends were trimmed by 6 bases and 8 bases, with 10 bases remaining between them. The CDR3 is made up of 12 amino acids. The receptor comes from a woman in her 30s who had been exposed to COVID-19. The chain employs TRBV18 and TRBJ1-4; no reliable D call. Sequenced material: PBMCs or T cells enriched from blood (not recorded which). CDR3 coding DNA: TGTGCCAGCTCCCAGTGGTCGGAAAAACTGTTTTTT. Its translation: CASSQWSEKLFF.